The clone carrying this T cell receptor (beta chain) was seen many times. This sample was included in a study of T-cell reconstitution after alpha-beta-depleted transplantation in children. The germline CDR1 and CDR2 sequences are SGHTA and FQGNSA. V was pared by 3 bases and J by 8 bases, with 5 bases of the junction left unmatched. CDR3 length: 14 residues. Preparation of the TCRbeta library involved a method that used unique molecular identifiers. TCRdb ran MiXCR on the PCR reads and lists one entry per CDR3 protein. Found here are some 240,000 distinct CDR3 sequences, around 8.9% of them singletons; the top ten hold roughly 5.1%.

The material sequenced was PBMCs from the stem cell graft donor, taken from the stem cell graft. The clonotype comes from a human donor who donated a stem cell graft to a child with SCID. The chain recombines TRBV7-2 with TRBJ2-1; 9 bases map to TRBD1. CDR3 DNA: TGTGCCAGCAGCTTTCGGACAGGGGTGGATGAGCAGTTCTTC. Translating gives CASSFRTGVDEQFF.